This T cell receptor beta chain was captured in a study of blood T cell repertoires in COVID-19. Whole-study context: Samples came from the United States, Italy and Spain, spanning acute and convalescent COVID-19.

The CDR3 sequence is 14 residues long. Trimming left V 4 bases short and J 2 bases short, with 12 bases between. CDR1 SGDLS and CDR2 YYNGEE come from the germline V gene. In the original analysis: Quantification of nucleated cells was approximated via reference gene primer amplification. Clones were read by immunoSEQ multiplex PCR, and TCRdb kept only the in-frame ones, dropping some. V, J and clone size reflect that table, while D and trimming were determined from the DNA. The table has 200,000 to 250,000 clones, 85% to 90% seen once. The chain links TRBV9 to TRBJ1-1; D gene unclear. The sample was peripheral blood. The receptor was isolated from a man in his fifties or sixties with acute or convalescent COVID-19. The CDR3 DNA follows: TGTGCCAGCAGCTTTAATCACTTTAACACTGAAGCTTTCTTT. Amino acid sequence: CASSFNHFNTEAFF.